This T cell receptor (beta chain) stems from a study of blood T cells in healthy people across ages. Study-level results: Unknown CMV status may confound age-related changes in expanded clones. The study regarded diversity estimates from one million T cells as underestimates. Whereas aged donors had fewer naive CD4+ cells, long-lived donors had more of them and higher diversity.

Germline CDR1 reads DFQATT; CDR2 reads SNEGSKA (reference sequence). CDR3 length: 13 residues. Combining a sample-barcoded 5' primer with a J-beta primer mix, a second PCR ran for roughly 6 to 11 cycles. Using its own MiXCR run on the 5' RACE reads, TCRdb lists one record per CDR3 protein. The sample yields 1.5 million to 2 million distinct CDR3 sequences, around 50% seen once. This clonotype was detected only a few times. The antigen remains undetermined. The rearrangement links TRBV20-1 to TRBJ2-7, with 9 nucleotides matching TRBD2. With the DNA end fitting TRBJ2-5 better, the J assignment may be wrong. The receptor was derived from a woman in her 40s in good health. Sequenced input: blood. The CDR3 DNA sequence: TGCAGTGCTAGCGGGACTAGCTTGGAGACCCAGTACTTC. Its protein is CSASGTSLETQYF.